A single sample is the source of the 16 T cell receptor beta chains below, sequenced in a study of yellow fever vaccine responses in identical twins. MiXCR, run by TCRdb on the RT-PCR reads, gives a single entry per CDR3 protein. The repertoire holds about 11,000 distinct CDR3 sequences, 77% seen once, with roughly 7% in the top ten. This material consisted of T cells from blood (PBMCs), unsorted or a sorted subset (not recorded which), taken before or after yellow fever vaccination (not recorded which). Receptor source: a woman in her late teens or twenties who received the yellow fever vaccine.

The chain recombines TRBV11-1 with TRBJ2-3; unclear D gene. V was trimmed by 5 bases and J by 8 bases, leaving 20 bases between them. CDR1 is SGHAT, CDR2 FQDESV, per germline (reference sequence). The CDR3 spans 15 residues. CDR3 amino acids: CASSTETLAPGTQYF. In DNA, the CDR3 is TGTGCCAGCAGCACCGAGACCCTCGCCCCGGGTACGCAGTATTTT.

The rearrangement links TRBV28 to TRBJ1-3; D not resolved. V gave up 5 bases and J gave up 4 bases, with 21 bases separating them. CDR3 length equals 17 residues. Germline V lookup: CDR1 MDHEN, CDR2 SYDVKM. The CDR3: CASSRTGVVGRGNTIYF. The CDR3, as DNA: TGTGCCAGCAGTCGAACCGGGGTGGTGGGAAGAGGAAACACCATATATTTT.

The chain is built from TRBV20-1 and TRBJ2-1; D remains unclear. This CDR3 spans 12 amino acids. Germline values: CDR1 DFQATT, CDR2 SNEGSKA (reference sequence). V gave up 4 bases and J gave up 10 bases, with 14 bases separating them. CDR3 bases: TGCAGTGCTAAGGACCCCTCTGTGGAGCAGTTCTTC. Translated, it gives CSAKDPSVEQFF.

The chain employs TRBV12-3 or TRBV12-4 and TRBJ2-7; perhaps TRBD2 as D (5 bases). The CDR3 covers 13 residues. Between the trimmed V and J ends, which lost 5 bases and 3 bases, there was a span of 11 bases. This CDR3 is CASSQDSSYEQYF. The CDR3 DNA follows: TGTGCCAGCAGTCAGGACTCGAGCTACGAGCAGTACTTC.

The chain uses TRBV4-2 and TRBJ1-6; D might be TRBD1 (5 bases). Germline CDR1 is LGHNA and CDR2 is YNFKEQ. Trimming pared 3 bases from V and 8 bases from J, leaving 17 bases between. CDR3 size: 16 residues. For the CDR3, the DNA is TGTGCCAGCAGCCAGGCGGGGGGTCGGGCGGATTCACCCCTCCACTTT. Encoded protein: CASSQAGGRADSPLHF.

V and J are TRBV21-1 and TRBJ2-4; the D call TRBD1 from the table was never checked on the DNA. TRBV21-1 is a documented pseudogene. The CDR3 is 15 amino acids. The CDR3 spells CASSKRSPERNIQYF. DNA of the CDR3: TGTGCCAGCAGCAAAAGGTCCCCGGAGAGAAACATTCAGTACTTC.

The V call is TRBV4-1, the J call TRBJ2-5; tentatively, D is TRBD2 (5 bases). This CDR3 is built from 15 residues. With 1 base removed from V and 5 bases from J, the gap between germline ends came to 14 bases. The germline V gene encodes CDR1 MGHRA and CDR2 YSYEKL. The CDR3 bases are TGCGCCAGCAGCCAAGTTGCTCAAAGCGGTGAGACCCAGTACTTC. Protein: CASSQVAQSGETQYF.

V and J are TRBV29-1 and TRBJ2-1, with a tentative D call TRBD1 (6 bases). The CDR3 sequence is 13 residues long. Germline CDR1 reads SQVTM; CDR2 reads ANQGSEA. Deletions cut 7 bases from V and 6 bases from J, with 16 bases between. The chain's CDR3 is CSGVGAPANEQFF. For the CDR3, the DNA is TGCAGCGGCGTGGGGGCCCCGGCCAATGAGCAGTTCTTC.

The genes are TRBV12-3 or TRBV12-4 and TRBJ2-1; no firm D call. The germline V and J ends were trimmed by 2 bases and 8 bases, with 7 bases remaining between them. The CDR3 is 12 residues long. CDR3 sequence reads: CASSLRVHEQFF. The CDR3 nucleotides read TGTGCCAGCAGTTTACGGGTCCATGAGCAGTTCTTC.

V usage is TRBV13 and J usage is TRBJ2-5; TRBD2 matches at 8 bases. The V and J ends lost 5 bases and 2 bases, in that order; junction bases with no gene match: 4. CDR1 is PRHDT and CDR2 is FYEKMQ in the germline V gene (reference sequence). The CDR3 spans 14 residues. As DNA, the CDR3 is TGTGCCAGCAGCCTACTAGCGGCTCAAGAGACCCAGTACTTC. This gives the protein CASSLLAAQETQYF.

As concerns this clonotype: At one end the junction does not follow the germline gene, possibly because of a read error. The chain has TRBV4-2 and TRBJ2-1; TRBD1 is a possible D gene (6 bases). This CDR3 is built from 18 residues. The V gene's germline CDR1 is LGHNA and CDR2 YNFKEQ. CDR3 amino acids: CASSKEIPGAYSYNEQFF. The CDR3 DNA reads as TGTGCCAGCAGCAAAGAGATCCCAGGGGCCTACTCTTACAATGAGCAGTTCTTC.

In its sample, this clonotype was seen a few times. The chain employs TRBV27 and TRBJ2-7; D assignment may be TRBD1 or TRBD2 (5 bases each). The CDR3 loop spans 15 amino acids. Germline lookup yields CDR1 MNHEY and CDR2 SMNVEV (reference sequence). V was shortened by 1 base and J by 1 base, with 11 bases between the two germline ends. The CDR3 loop is CASSLWTGGSYEQYF. In nucleotides, the CDR3 is TGTGCCAGCAGTTTATGGACTGGGGGTTCCTACGAGCAGTACTTC.

The V and J genes are TRBV4-1 and TRBJ2-7; 9 positions agree with TRBD2. The germline V gene encodes CDR1 MGHRA and CDR2 YSYEKL. V was pared by 0 bases and J by 3 bases, with 9 bases of the junction left unmatched. This CDR3 has 17 amino acids. This CDR3 is CASSQEGSGRYYYEQYF. CDR3 nucleotide sequence: TGCGCCAGCAGCCAAGAGGGGAGCGGGAGGTACTACTACGAGCAGTACTTC.

V usage is TRBV9 and J usage is TRBJ1-5, with D uncertain. Germline values: CDR1 SGDLS, CDR2 YYNGEE. CDR3 size: 15 residues. Trimming stripped 4 bases from V and 0 bases from J, with 11 bases between. CDR3 sequence reads: CASSPGRYSNQPQHF. The CDR3 nucleotides read TGTGCCAGCAGCCCGGGTCGATATAGCAATCAGCCCCAGCATTTT.

In its sample, this clonotype was seen a few times. The chain has TRBV7-9 and TRBJ2-5, with D perhaps TRBD2 (5 bases). V lost 3 bases to trimming and J lost 2 bases, with 10 bases between them. There are 14 residues in the CDR3. The germline V gene has CDR1 SEHNR and CDR2 FQNEAQ (reference sequence). CDR3 protein: CASSFAERQETQYF. The CDR3, as DNA: TGTGCCAGCAGCTTTGCTGAGCGGCAAGAGACCCAGTACTTC.

The chain links TRBV11-1 to TRBJ2-5; 12 bases match TRBD2. The CDR3 is 15 amino acids. Germline V CDR1 and CDR2: SGHAT, FQDESV (reference sequence). The trim removed 4 bases at V and 4 bases at J, leaving 4 bases unmatched. CDR3 loop: CASSSTTSGGETQYF. Here the CDR3 DNA reads TGTGCCAGCAGCTCAACGACTAGCGGGGGAGAGACCCAGTACTTC.